This T cell receptor beta chain was captured by sequencing in a study of CD8 T cells in ankylosing spondylitis (dated by TCRdb to the late 2010s). About the study as a whole: To find TCR variants linked to disease, the study profiled T cell receptor beta repertoires in ankylosing spondylitis patients and healthy donors. Peripheral blood was sampled, and synovial fluid was also collected from ankylosing spondylitis patients. The whole study cohort included over a hundred healthy donors and some 27 ankylosing spondylitis patients.

Overall results and qualifications from the work: A TCR beta motif of about 8 highly homologous amino acid variants appeared characteristic of blood from ankylosing spondylitis patients. The disease-linked clones had a CD8+ phenotype and were found at relatively low frequencies in peripheral blood. Significant enrichment of the disease-linked clones was reported in matched synovial fluid samples from ankylosing spondylitis patients. Some of the motif variants had been reported before in the synovial fluid and blood of reactive arthritis patients, a finding that suggests common disease-initiation mechanisms.

This clonotype was observed many times. The specificity of this receptor is unknown. One base away there is no much larger clone; base qualities are not given. The sequencer listed for this sample is Illumina HiSeq 2500. Quantitative 5'-RACE with molecular barcodes was the method used to prepare the TCR beta libraries. The paper's processing steps were these. To identify disease-linked TCR variants, a new computational method was used, one built on a probabilistic model of VDJ rearrangement. TCRdb handled the public reads itself, with Q25 trimming in fastp and clone calling in MiXCR, and kept productive beta chains. Every entry covers one CDR3 protein and lists the most common genes and DNA from its rows. The V and J calls shown here were made by TCRdb, not taken from the authors' results. Present in this sample are about 240,000 distinct CDR3 sequences, 8% to 9.5% of which were seen just once. The ten largest make up about 6.8% of the sample.

The CDR3 goes from the cysteine to the phenylalanine over 17 residues. The retained sequence is limited to the CDR3, 51 bases, with the frame set at the first base. Clipping removes 7 bases from V and 0 bases from J, with 14 as the unmatched junction base count. The germline V gene yields SQVTM for CDR1 and ANQGSEA for CDR2. Source material: blood, either unsorted or a sorted T cell fraction (not recorded which). The origin of this receptor is a male donor with ankylosing spondylitis or in good health (not recorded which). The V and J genes are TRBV29-1 and TRBJ2-3; TRBD2 aligns with 9 central bases. The DNA sequence is given as TGCAGCGGAGACACCAATAGCGGGAGACCTAGCACAGATACGCAGTATTTT. The encoded protein is CSGDTNSGRPSTDTQYF.